Only one count was recorded for the clone carrying this T cell receptor (beta chain). TCRdb's table, derived via immunoSEQ multiplex PCR, lists solely in-frame clones and lacks some. The data show 200,000 to 300,000 clones, 88% seen once. The data stem from a study of blood T cell repertoires in COVID-19. Study-level information: Specimens from acute and convalescent COVID-19 originated in the United States, Italy and Spain. Nucleic acid was either cDNA or gDNA, and it came from T cells, B-cell-depleted T cells, or PBMCs.

This CDR3 comprises 13 residues. CDR1 is SGHRS and CDR2 is YFSETQ in the germline V gene. V was shortened by 0 bases and J by 7 bases, with 10 bases between the two germline ends. This chain joins TRBV5-1 and TRBJ1-2; D uncertain. This TCR came from an older man with acute or convalescent COVID-19. The sequencing sample was made of peripheral blood. The CDR3 DNA sequence: TGCGCCAGCAGCTTGGAGGCCGGGGTTGGCTACACCTTC. This gives the protein CASSLEAGVGYTF.